The rows below give T cell receptor beta chains drawn from one sample of a study of T-cell reconstitution after alpha-beta-depleted transplantation in children. In TCRdb, the PCR reads were re-called with MiXCR into one record per CDR3 protein. Among approximately 800,000 distinct CDR3 sequences listed, around 15% were seen once. Specimen: PBMCs, mostly from graft donor cells, collected 360 days after TCRalphabeta/CD19-depleted stem cell transplant. These receptors came from a male patient under 18 who had a stem cell transplant for acute lymphoblastic leukemia, so the T cells may come from the graft donor. CDR3s include the opening cysteine and the closing phenylalanine or tryptophan. A D gene is named only where the DNA matches it firmly. Some rows have no size entry. The others give once, few or many, or a class for an expanded clone.

clone_size,v_call,j_call,d_call,cdr3_aa,cdr3_nt
.,TRBV5-1,TRBJ1-1,.,CASSLGAANRAFF,TGCGCCAGCAGCTTGGGGGCAGCTAATAGGGCTTTCTTT
many,TRBV7-6,TRBJ2-2,.,CASSLSRAGGTGELFF,TGTGCCAGCAGCTTAAGCAGGGCTGGTGGAACCGGGGAGCTGTTTTTT
.,TRBV29-1,TRBJ1-1,.,CSVEASPDSSEAFF,TGCAGCGTTGAAGCTTCCCCCGACAGCAGTGAAGCTTTCTTT
few,TRBV7-9,TRBJ2-1,TRBD2,CASSQPTGTSANNEQFF,TGTGCCAGCAGCCAACCCACCGGGACTAGCGCCAACAATGAGCAGTTCTTC
.,TRBV7-6,TRBJ2-2,.,CASSPSVAGGTGELFF,TGTGCCAGCAGCCCCAGTGTGGCCGGGGGCACCGGGGAGCTGTTTTTT
.,TRBV6-5,TRBJ2-5,TRBD2,CASSSRRTSGLYQETQYF,TGTGCCAGCAGTTCCCGACGGACTAGCGGGCTGTACCAAGAGACCCAGTACTTC
.,TRBV4-1,TRBJ2-7,.,CASSQPNRVLSSYEQYF,TGCGCCAGCAGCCAACCTAATAGGGTACTAAGCTCCTACGAGCAGTACTTC
few,TRBV28,TRBJ2-1,TRBD2,CASSLLGTSGRINNEQFF,TGTGCCAGCAGTCTCCTCGGGACTAGCGGGAGGATAAACAATGAGCAGTTCTTC
few,TRBV27,TRBJ2-7,.,CASSAALGYEQYF,TGTGCCAGCAGTGCCGCCTTAGGCTACGAGCAGTACTTC
few,TRBV5-1,TRBJ2-7,.,CASSFRERLLAYEQYF,TGCGCCAGCAGCTTTAGAGAAAGGCTATTAGCCTACGAGCAGTACTTC
few,TRBV5-1,TRBJ2-3,TRBD2,CASSFKTSDGTDTQYF,TGCGCCAGCAGCTTCAAGACTAGCGACGGCACAGATACGCAGTATTTT
.,TRBV12-3/TRBV12-4,TRBJ1-6,TRBD1,CASSPSRGGAGNSPLHF,TGTGCCAGCAGTCCTAGTAGAGGGGGCGCGGGTAATTCACCCCTCCACTTT
.,TRBV20-1,TRBJ2-7,.,CSSDPEGNSYEQYF,TGCAGCTCGGACCCGGAGGGCAATTCCTACGAGCAGTACTTC
few,TRBV3-1,TRBJ2-3,TRBD2,CASSQGLAGGPNTDTQYF,TGTGCCAGCAGCCAGGGACTAGCGGGAGGGCCTAACACAGATACGCAGTATTTT
.,TRBV7-3,TRBJ2-3,.,CASSLNPGHLLDTQYF,TGTGCCAGCAGCTTAAACCCCGGACACCTACTAGATACGCAGTATTTT
.,TRBV20-1,TRBJ2-5,TRBD2,CSAKTSGRIQYF,TGCAGTGCTAAAACTAGCGGGAGGATCCAGTACTTC
once,TRBV10-3,TRBJ1-1,.,CAIRMNTEAFF,TGTGCCATCAGAATGAACACTGAAGCTTTCTTT
.,TRBV3-1,TRBJ1-5,.,CASSQGRGITQPQHF,TGTGCCAGCAGCCAAGGGAGGGGGATCACTCAGCCCCAGCATTTT
.,TRBV7-3,TRBJ2-4,TRBD2,CASSLGTSAQNIQYF,TGTGCCAGCAGCTTAGGGACTAGCGCCCAAAACATTCAGTACTTC
.,TRBV6-2/TRBV6-3,TRBJ2-1,TRBD2,CASSSKWSSGRGGSYNEQFF,TGTGCCAGCAGTAGCAAGTGGTCGAGCGGGAGGGGGGGGTCCTACAATGAGCAGTTCTTC
few,TRBV4-2,TRBJ2-5,TRBD1,CASSQSTGQGAETQYF,TGTGCCAGCAGCCAGTCTACGGGACAGGGGGCGGAGACCCAGTACTTC
.,TRBV5-1,TRBJ2-4,TRBD1,CASSLTGETAKNIQYF,TGCGCCAGCAGCTTGACAGGGGAAACTGCCAAAAACATTCAGTACTTC
many,TRBV18,TRBJ2-1,.,CASSPKGLYEQFF,TGTGCCAGCTCACCAAAGGGTCTCTATGAGCAGTTCTTC
few,TRBV5-1,TRBJ2-3,TRBD2,CASSLARAGFTDTQYF,TGCGCCAGCAGCTTGGCCAGAGCGGGATTCACAGATACGCAGTATTTT
few,TRBV12-3/TRBV12-4,TRBJ2-2,TRBD1,CASSSSPDREDGELFF,TGTGCCAGCAGTTCATCCCCGGACAGGGAGGACGGGGAGCTGTTTTTT
.,TRBV5-1,TRBJ2-7,TRBD1,CASTRGQAPISYEQYF,TGCGCCAGTACACGAGGACAGGCCCCAATCTCCTACGAGCAGTACTTC
.,TRBV12-3/TRBV12-4,TRBJ2-1,.,CASSSRATNEQFF,TGTGCCAGCAGTTCCCGAGCGACTAATGAGCAGTTCTTC
.,TRBV5-1,TRBJ2-1,TRBD2,CASRWRTSLDEQFF,TGCGCCAGCAGATGGAGGACTAGCTTAGATGAGCAGTTCTTC
.,TRBV10-3,TRBJ2-7,.,CAISDAVTGYEQYF,TGTGCCATCAGTGACGCCGTCACGGGATACGAGCAGTACTTC
.,TRBV20-1,TRBJ2-2,.,CSARGDESRGELFF,TGCAGTGCTAGGGGGGATGAGTCTCGCGGGGAGCTGTTTTTT
few,TRBV2,TRBJ2-1,TRBD2,CASSEWLAGGYNEQFF,TGTGCCAGCAGTGAATGGTTAGCGGGAGGATACAATGAGCAGTTCTTC
.,TRBV12-3/TRBV12-4,TRBJ2-7,TRBD1,CASRLGGTGFYEQYF,TGTGCCAGCAGGCTAGGGGGGACAGGGTTCTACGAGCAGTACTTC
few,TRBV12-3/TRBV12-4,TRBJ2-3,.,CASRSSLSTDTQYF,TGTGCCAGCAGGTCGTCCCTTAGCACAGATACGCAGTATTTT
few,TRBV5-1,TRBJ1-3,.,CASSAGGPSGNTIYF,TGCGCCAGCAGCGCGGGGGGTCCCTCTGGAAACACCATATATTTT